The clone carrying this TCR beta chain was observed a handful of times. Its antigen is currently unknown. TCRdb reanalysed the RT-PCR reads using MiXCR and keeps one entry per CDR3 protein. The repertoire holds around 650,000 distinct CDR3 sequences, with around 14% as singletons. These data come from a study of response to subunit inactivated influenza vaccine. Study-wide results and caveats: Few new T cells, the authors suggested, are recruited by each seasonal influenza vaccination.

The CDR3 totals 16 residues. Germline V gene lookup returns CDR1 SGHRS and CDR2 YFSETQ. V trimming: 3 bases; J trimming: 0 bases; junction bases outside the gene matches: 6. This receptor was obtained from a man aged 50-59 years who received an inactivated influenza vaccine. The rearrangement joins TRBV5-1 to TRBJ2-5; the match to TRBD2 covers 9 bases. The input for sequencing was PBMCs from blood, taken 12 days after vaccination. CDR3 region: CASSSTSGGNQETQYF. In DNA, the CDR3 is TGCGCCAGCAGCTCGACGAGCGGGGGGAACCAAGAGACCCAGTACTTC. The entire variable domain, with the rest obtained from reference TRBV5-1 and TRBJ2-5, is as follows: KAGVTQTPRYLIKTRGQQVTLSCSPISGHRSVSWYQQTPGQGLQFLFEYFSETQRNKGNFPGRFSGRQFSNSRSEMNVSTLELGDSALYLCASSSTSGGNQETQYFGPGTRLLVL.